One sample yielded the 13 T cell receptor beta chains listed below, sequenced in a study of T cell responses to AZD1222 COVID-19 vaccine. This table comes from immunoSEQ multiplex PCR, and its TCRdb copy is limited to in-frame clones, with some not included. Here the sample spans roughly 270,000 clones, around 93% being singletons. The material sequenced was peripheral blood, taken 28 days after the second AZD1222 dose. The receptors derive from an adult who received the AZD1222 COVID-19 vaccine.

The chain links TRBV10-3 to TRBJ2-2, with TRBD2 as a possible D gene (6 bases). V was pared by 6 bases and J by 7 bases, with 6 bases between. The CDR3 spans 11 residues. Germline V gene data show CDR1 as ENHRY and CDR2 as SYGVKD. DNA for the CDR3: TGTGCCATCAGGGAGGGCGGGGAGCTGTTTTTT. Its translation: CAIREGGELFF.

This chain links TRBV24-1 with TRBJ2-7, with a possible D match to TRBD2 (5 bases). The V and J ends lost 6 bases and 5 bases respectively, with 13 bases between them. There are 13 residues in the CDR3. The germline V gene encodes CDR1 KGHDR and CDR2 SFDVKD. CDR3 sequence: CATSRGMLDEQYF. The CDR3 nucleotides are TGTGCCACCAGTCGAGGGATGTTGGACGAGCAGTACTTC.

CDR3 nucleotide sequence: TGTGCCAGCAGTGTTTCGACCCAGGGCGGCTACACCTTC. Its translation: CASSVSTQGGYTF. The chain recombines TRBV2 with TRBJ1-2, with D tentatively TRBD1 (5 bases). The CDR3 has 13 residues. Between the trimmed V and J ends, which lost 4 bases and 8 bases, there was a span of 14 bases. Germline lookup yields CDR1 SNHLY and CDR2 FYNNEI.

The chain combines TRBV5-4 with TRBJ2-3, with D perhaps matching TRBD1 or TRBD2 (6 bases each). The ends were cut back, 0 bases at V and 0 bases at J, with 11 bases in the middle. CDR1 SGHNT and CDR2 YYREEE come from the germline V gene (reference sequence). The CDR3 loop spans 16 amino acids. The CDR3 region has the DNA TGTGCCAGCAGCTTGGGGGGGGCCTCTAGCACAGATACGCAGTATTTT. Translating gives CASSLGGASSTDTQYF.

This sequence joins TRBV19 and TRBJ1-1, with 9 nucleotides matching TRBD1. CDR1 is LNHDA and CDR2 is SQIVND in the germline V gene (reference sequence). The V gene end was trimmed by 5 bases and the J gene end by 4 bases; junction bases not matched to a gene: 2. The CDR3 runs to 13 residues. Written as DNA, the CDR3 is TGTGCCAGTAGTGAGACAGGGGGCACTGAAGCTTTCTTT. This translates into CASSETGGTEAFF.

V is TRBV28 and J is TRBJ2-7; perhaps TRBD2 as D (6 bases). Germline lookup yields CDR1 MDHEN and CDR2 SYDVKM. Trimming shortened V by 1 base and J by 6 bases, and 7 bases separated the two germline ends. The CDR3 is made up of 12 amino acids. The CDR3 nucleotides read TGTGCCAGCAGTTTATTGGAGGGCGAGCAGTACTTC. Encoded protein: CASSLLEGEQYF.

The J gene is TRBJ1-5, the V gene TRBV7-8; D possibly corresponds to TRBD1 (5 bases). In germline, CDR1 is SGHVS, CDR2 FQNEAQ. V shed 5 bases and J shed 1 base, with 15 bases lying between them. The CDR3 sequence is 16 residues long. The CDR3 coding sequence is TGTGCCAGCAGCAACCGGGACCCTGGGAGCAATCAGCCCCAGCATTTT. This translates into CASSNRDPGSNQPQHF.

This chain links TRBV12-3 or TRBV12-4 with TRBJ1-5; the D is unclear. Trimming removed 3 bases from V and 2 bases from J, with 5 bases in between. The CDR3 totals 13 residues. CDR3 sequence (DNA): TGTGCCAGCAGTTTCACGGGCAATCAGCCCCAGCATTTT. Amino acid sequence: CASSFTGNQPQHF.

This rearrangement joins TRBV7-9 to TRBJ1-2; D perhaps matches TRBD1 (5 bases). This CDR3 has 15 amino acids. V dropped 6 bases and J dropped 3 bases, with 17 bases sitting between them. Germline loops: CDR1 SEHNR, CDR2 FQNEAQ (reference sequence). The CDR3 region is CASRGKAGSDYGYTF. Written as DNA, the CDR3 is TGTGCCAGCAGGGGGAAGGCAGGGTCGGACTATGGCTACACCTTC. The full variable domain, completed using reference TRBV7-9 and TRBJ1-2, is DTGVSQNPRHKITKRGQNVTFRCDPISEHNRLYWYRQTLGQGPEFLTYFQNEAQLEKSRLLSDRFSAERPKGSFSTLEIQRTEQGDSAMYLCASRGKAGSDYGYTFGSGTRLTVV.

V gene TRBV7-6 combines with J gene TRBJ1-2, with D unresolved. CDR3 size: 16 residues. Trimming took off 5 bases at V and 2 bases at J, with 18 bases between the two ends. The germline V gene encodes CDR1 SGHVS and CDR2 FNYEAQ. The CDR3, as DNA: TGTGCCAGCAGCCGCCAATCGGACGGAGTCAACTATGGCTACACCTTC. It specifies CASSRQSDGVNYGYTF.

The chain employs TRBV27 and TRBJ2-7; 8 bases map to TRBD2. Germline lookup yields CDR1 MNHEY and CDR2 SMNVEV (reference sequence). The J segment lost 0 bases and the V segment lost 0 bases, leaving 10 bases of the junction unmatched. CDR3 length equals 18 residues. The CDR3 nucleotides read TGTGCCAGCAGTTTATCGATTTTAACTAGCGGAAGCTCCTACGAGCAGTACTTC. Translation: CASSLSILTSGSSYEQYF.

The rearrangement uses TRBV28 and TRBJ1-3; no definite D call. Germline-derived CDR1 and CDR2 are MDHEN and SYDVKM. This CDR3 is 14 amino acids long. Trimming removed 3 bases from V and 4 bases from J, with 10 bases in between. The CDR3 nucleotides read TGTGCCAGCAGTTTGTCCTGGGGAGGAAACACCATATATTTT. Translating it yields CASSLSWGGNTIYF.

The chain couples TRBV19 to TRBJ2-1, with 9 bases that match TRBD1. The V segment lost 5 bases and the J segment 4 bases; nucleotides outside the gene matches: 6. Germline V gene sequence: CDR1 LNHDA, CDR2 SQIVND (reference sequence). This CDR3 spans 15 amino acids. CDR3: CASSPGQGRYNEQFF. In DNA form, the CDR3 reads TGTGCCAGTAGTCCCGGACAGGGGAGGTACAATGAGCAGTTCTTC.